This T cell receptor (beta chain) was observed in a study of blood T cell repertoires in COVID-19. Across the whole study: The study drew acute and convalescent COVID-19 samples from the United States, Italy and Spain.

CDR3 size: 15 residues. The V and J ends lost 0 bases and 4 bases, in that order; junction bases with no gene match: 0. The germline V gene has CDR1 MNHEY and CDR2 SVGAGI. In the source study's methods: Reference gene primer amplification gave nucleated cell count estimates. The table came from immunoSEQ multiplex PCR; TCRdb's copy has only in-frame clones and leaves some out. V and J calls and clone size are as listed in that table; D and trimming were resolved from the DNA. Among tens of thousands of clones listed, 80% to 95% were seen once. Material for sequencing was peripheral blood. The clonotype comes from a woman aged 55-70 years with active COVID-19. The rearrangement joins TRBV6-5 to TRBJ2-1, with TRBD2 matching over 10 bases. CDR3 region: CASSYSTSGYNEQFF. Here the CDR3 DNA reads TGTGCCAGCAGTTACTCGACTAGCGGGTACAATGAGCAGTTCTTC.